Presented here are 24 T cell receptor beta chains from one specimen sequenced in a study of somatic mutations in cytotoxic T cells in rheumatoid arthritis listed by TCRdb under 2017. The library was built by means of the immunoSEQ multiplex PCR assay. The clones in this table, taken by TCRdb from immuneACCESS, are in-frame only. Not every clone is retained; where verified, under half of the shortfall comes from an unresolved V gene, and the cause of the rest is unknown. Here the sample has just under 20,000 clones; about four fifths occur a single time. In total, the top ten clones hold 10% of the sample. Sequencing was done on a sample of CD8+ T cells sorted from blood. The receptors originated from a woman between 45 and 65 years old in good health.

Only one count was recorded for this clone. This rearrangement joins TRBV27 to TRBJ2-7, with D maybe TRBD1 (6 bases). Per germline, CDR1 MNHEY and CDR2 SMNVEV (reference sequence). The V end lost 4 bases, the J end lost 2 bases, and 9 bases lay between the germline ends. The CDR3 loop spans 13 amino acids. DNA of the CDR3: TGTGCCAGCAGTTCTACAGGGACCTACGAGCAGTACTTC. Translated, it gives CASSSTGTYEQYF.

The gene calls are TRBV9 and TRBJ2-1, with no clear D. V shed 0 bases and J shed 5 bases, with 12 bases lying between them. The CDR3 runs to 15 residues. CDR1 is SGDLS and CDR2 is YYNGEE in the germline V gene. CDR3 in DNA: TGTGCCAGCAGCGTAGTCCCCACGCTTAACAATGAGCAGTTCTTC. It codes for CASSVVPTLNNEQFF.

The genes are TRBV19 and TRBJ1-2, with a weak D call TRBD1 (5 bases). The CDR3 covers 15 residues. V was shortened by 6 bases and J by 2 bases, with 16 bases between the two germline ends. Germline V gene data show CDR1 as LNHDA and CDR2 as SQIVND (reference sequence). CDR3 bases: TGTGCCAGTAGCGCGGGACGCACGCCAAACTATGGCTACACCTTC. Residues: CASSAGRTPNYGYTF.

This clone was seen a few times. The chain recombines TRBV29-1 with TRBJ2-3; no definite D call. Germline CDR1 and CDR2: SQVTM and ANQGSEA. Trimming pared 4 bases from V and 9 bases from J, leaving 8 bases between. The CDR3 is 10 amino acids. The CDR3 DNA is TGCAGCGTTGTCATGGCGACGCAGTATTTT. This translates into CSVVMATQYF.

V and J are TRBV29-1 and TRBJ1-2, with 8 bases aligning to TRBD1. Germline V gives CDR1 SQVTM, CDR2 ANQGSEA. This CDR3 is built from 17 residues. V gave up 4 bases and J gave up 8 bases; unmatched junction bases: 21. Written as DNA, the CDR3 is TGCAGCGTTGGCGTAGTATCCGAGGACAGGGCAAGGGTCGGCTACACCTTC. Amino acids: CSVGVVSEDRARVGYTF.

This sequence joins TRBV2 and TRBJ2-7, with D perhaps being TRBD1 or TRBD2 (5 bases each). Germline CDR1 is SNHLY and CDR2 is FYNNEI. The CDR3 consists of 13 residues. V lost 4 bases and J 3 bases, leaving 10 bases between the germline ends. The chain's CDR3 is CASSAGRVYEQYF. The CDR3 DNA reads TGTGCCAGCAGTGCGGGACGGGTCTACGAGCAGTACTTC.

The CDR3 nucleotides read TGTGCCAGCAGAGAAGAAACGGGAGCTGTTGTGCAGTACTTC. Amino acid sequence: CASREETGAVVQYF. The chain couples TRBV27 to TRBJ2-7, with D tentatively TRBD2 (6 bases). The CDR3 consists of 14 residues. From germline, CDR1 is MNHEY and CDR2 SMNVEV (reference sequence). The germline V and J ends were trimmed by 6 bases and 9 bases, with 21 bases remaining between them.

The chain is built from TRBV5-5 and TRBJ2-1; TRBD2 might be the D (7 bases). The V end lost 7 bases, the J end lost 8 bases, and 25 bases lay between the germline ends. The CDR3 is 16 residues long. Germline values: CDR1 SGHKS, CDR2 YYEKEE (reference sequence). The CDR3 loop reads CASSFEGGGPWDEQFF. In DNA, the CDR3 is TGTGCCAGCTCCTTCGAGGGGGGAGGGCCTTGGGATGAGCAGTTCTTC.

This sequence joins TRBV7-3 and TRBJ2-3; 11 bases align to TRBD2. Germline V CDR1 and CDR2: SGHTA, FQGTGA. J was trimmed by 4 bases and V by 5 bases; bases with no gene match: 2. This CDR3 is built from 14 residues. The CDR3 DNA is TGTGCCAGCAGCCCTAGCGGGGGGCCAGATACGCAGTATTTT. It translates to CASSPSGGPDTQYF.

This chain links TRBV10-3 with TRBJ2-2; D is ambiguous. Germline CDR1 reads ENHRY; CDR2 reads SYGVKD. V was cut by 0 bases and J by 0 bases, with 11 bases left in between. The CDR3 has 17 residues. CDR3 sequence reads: CAISESGSAPNTGELFF. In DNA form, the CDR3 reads TGTGCCATCAGTGAGTCCGGTTCCGCGCCGAACACCGGGGAGCTGTTTTTT.

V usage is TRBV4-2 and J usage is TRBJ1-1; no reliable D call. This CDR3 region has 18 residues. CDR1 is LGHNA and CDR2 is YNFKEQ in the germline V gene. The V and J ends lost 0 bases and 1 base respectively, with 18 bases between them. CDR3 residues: CASSQDPVIHSGNTEAFF. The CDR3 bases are TGTGCCAGCAGCCAAGATCCCGTCATCCACTCCGGGAACACTGAAGCTTTCTTT.

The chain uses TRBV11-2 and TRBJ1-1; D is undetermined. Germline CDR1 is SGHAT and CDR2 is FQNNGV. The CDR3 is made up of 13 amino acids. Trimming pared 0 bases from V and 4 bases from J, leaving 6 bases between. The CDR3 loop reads CASSLEARTEAFF. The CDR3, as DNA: TGTGCCAGCAGCTTAGAGGCTCGCACTGAAGCTTTCTTT.

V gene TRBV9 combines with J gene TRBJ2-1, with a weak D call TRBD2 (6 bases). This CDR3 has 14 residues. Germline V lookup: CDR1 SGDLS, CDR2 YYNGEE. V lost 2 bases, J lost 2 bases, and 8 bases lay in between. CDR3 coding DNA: TGTGCCAGCAGCGTCGGGGGAGCCTACAATGAGCAGTTCTTC. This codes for CASSVGGAYNEQFF.

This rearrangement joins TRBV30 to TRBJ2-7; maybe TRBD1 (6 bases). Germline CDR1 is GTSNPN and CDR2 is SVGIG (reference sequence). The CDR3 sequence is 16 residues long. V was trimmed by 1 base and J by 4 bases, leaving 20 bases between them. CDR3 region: CAWSGGSGGAEYEQYF. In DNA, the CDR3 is TGTGCCTGGAGTGGCGGGTCTGGGGGCGCGGAGTACGAGCAGTACTTC.

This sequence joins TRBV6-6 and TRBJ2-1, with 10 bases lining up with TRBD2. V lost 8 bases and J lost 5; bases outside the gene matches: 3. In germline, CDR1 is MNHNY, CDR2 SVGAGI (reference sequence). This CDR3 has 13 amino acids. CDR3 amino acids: CASGGLADNEQFF. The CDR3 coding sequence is TGTGCCAGCGGAGGACTAGCGGACAATGAGCAGTTCTTC.

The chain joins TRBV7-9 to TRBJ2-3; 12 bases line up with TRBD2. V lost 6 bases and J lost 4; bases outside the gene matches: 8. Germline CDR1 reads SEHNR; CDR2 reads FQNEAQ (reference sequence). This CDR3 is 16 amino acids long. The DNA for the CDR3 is TGTGCCAGCAGATCGCTAGCGGGGGGGTTACCAGATACGCAGTATTTT. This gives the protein CASRSLAGGLPDTQYF. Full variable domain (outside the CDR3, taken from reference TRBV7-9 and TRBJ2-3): DTGVSQNPRHKITKRGQNVTFRCDPISEHNRLYWYRQTLGQGPEFLTYFQNEAQLEKSRLLSDRFSAERPKGSFSTLEIQRTEQGDSAMYLCASRSLAGGLPDTQYFGPGTRLTVL.

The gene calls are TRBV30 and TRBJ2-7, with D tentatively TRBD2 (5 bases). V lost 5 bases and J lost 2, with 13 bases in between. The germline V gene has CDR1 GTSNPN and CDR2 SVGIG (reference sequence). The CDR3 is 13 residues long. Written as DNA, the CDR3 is TGTGCCTGGCGACCGGGAATTACCTACGAGCAGTACTTC. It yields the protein CAWRPGITYEQYF.

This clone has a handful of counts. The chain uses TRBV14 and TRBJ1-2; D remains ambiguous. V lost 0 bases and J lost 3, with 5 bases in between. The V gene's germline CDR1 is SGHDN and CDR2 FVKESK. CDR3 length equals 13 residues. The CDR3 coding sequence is TGTGCCAGCAGCCAAGACGGGGACTATGGCTACACCTTC. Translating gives CASSQDGDYGYTF.

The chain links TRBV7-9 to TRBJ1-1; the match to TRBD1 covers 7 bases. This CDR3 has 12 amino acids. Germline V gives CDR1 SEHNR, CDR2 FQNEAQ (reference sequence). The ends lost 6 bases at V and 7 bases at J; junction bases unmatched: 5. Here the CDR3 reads CASSFGTVEAFF. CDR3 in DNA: TGTGCCAGCAGTTTCGGGACAGTTGAAGCTTTCTTT.

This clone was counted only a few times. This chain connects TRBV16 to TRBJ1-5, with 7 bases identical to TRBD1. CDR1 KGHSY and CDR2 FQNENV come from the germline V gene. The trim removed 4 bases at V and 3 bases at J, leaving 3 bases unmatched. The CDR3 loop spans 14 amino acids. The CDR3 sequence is CASSLGQTNQPQHF. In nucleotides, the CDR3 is TGTGCCAGCAGCCTGGGACAGACCAATCAGCCCCAGCATTTT. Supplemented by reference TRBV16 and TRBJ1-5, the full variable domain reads GEEVAQTPKHLVRGEGQKAKLYCAPIKGHSYVFWYQQVLKNEFKFLISFQNENVFDETGMPKERFSAKCLPNSPCSLEIQATKLEDSAVYFCASSLGQTNQPQHFGDGTRLSIL.

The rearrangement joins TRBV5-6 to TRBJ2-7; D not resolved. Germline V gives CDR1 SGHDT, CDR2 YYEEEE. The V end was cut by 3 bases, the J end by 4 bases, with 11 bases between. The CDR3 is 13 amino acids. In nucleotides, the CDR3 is TGTGCCAGCAGCTCGACCTCTTATTACGAGCAGTACTTC. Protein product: CASSSTSYYEQYF.

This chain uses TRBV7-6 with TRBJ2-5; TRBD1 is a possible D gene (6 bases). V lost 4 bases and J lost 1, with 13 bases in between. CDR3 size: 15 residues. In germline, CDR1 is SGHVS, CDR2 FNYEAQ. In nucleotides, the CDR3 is TGTGCCAGCAGCTCCTGGACAGAGCTCCAAGAGACCCAGTACTTC. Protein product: CASSSWTELQETQYF.

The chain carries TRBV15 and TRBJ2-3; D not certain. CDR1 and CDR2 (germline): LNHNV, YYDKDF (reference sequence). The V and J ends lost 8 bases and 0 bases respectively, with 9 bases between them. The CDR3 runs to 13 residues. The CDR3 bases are TGTGCCACCCAAGGTGATAGCACAGATACGCAGTATTTT. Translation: CATQGDSTDTQYF.

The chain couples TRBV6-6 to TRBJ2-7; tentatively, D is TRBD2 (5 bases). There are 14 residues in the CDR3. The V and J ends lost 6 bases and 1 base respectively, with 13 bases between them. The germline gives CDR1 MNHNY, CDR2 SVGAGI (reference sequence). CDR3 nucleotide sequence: TGTGCCAGCAGCCGCGGGCCGGGATCCTACGAGCAGTACTTC. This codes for CASSRGPGSYEQYF.